These 11 T cell receptor beta chains were sequenced from one sample in a study of radiotherapy plus CTLA-4 blockade in lung cancer. The assay was immunoSEQ multiplex PCR, and TCRdb's table has in-frame clones only and misses some. Among around 110,000 clones, 90% were seen once, and the ten largest hold just under 7%. The sample was peripheral blood, taken from a patient treated with radiotherapy plus ipilimumab. The receptors come from a human donor with non-small cell lung cancer that progressed on radiotherapy plus ipilimumab.

This clone was recorded only once. This chain links TRBV18 with TRBJ1-3; D is perhaps TRBD1 (5 bases). Germline V gene sequence: CDR1 KGHSH, CDR2 LQKENI. This CDR3 has 16 amino acids. V shed 4 bases and J shed 0 bases, with 13 bases lying between them. Here the CDR3 DNA reads TGTGCCAGCTCACGTAGTCCAGGGATCTCTGGAAACACCATATATTTT. Its translation: CASSRSPGISGNTIYF.

The V call is TRBV6-5, the J call TRBJ1-2; D gene ambiguous. Germline CDR1 MNHEY, CDR2 SVGAGI. This CDR3 spans 14 amino acids. The germline V and J ends were trimmed by 6 bases and 0 bases, with 11 bases remaining between them. The DNA of the CDR3 is TGTGCCAGCAGCAGAGACATATCTAACTATGGCTACACCTTC. Its protein product is CASSRDISNYGYTF.

The gene calls are TRBV2 and TRBJ1-1, with D perhaps TRBD1 (6 bases). Per the germline V gene, CDR1 is SNHLY and CDR2 is FYNNEI. The CDR3 is 16 residues long. Deletions cut 3 bases from V and 2 bases from J, with 16 bases between. CDR3 nucleotides: TGTGCCAGCAGTGATTTGGACAGAGGATCTAACACTGAAGCTTTCTTT. Protein product: CASSDLDRGSNTEAFF.

J is TRBJ2-4 and V is TRBV21-1; the table assigns TRBD1, which was not confirmed against the DNA. TRBV21-1 constitutes a pseudogene. The CDR3 sequence is 15 residues long. The DNA for the CDR3 is TGTGCCAGCAGCAAAGCCAGGTTACTCAAAAACATTCAGTACTTC. The encoded protein is CASSKARLLKNIQYF.

The chain employs TRBV19 and TRBJ2-1; 8 bases line up with TRBD1. V was pared by 3 bases and J by 11 bases, with 12 bases of the junction left unmatched. Germline CDR1 reads LNHDA; CDR2 reads SQIVND (reference sequence). The CDR3 consists of 15 residues. Here the CDR3 DNA reads TGTGCCAGTAGTATGATGGGGACAGGCCCGAACCAGCAGTTCTTC. Translated, it gives CASSMMGTGPNQQFF.

J is TRBJ2-7 and V is TRBV6-1; 8 bases map to TRBD2. Trimming at V came to 1 base and at J to 2 bases, leaving 13 bases not matched to a gene. This CDR3 is 18 amino acids long. CDR1 MNHNS and CDR2 SASEGT come from the germline V gene. The CDR3 sequence: CASSEVSPGLVWAYEQYF. Written as DNA, the CDR3 is TGTGCCAGCAGTGAAGTTTCCCCGGGACTAGTTTGGGCCTACGAGCAGTACTTC.

The chain joins TRBV6-1 to TRBJ2-7, with unresolved D. Trimming took off 7 bases at V and 6 bases at J, with 13 bases between the two ends. The CDR3 spans 12 residues. CDR1 and CDR2 (germline): MNHNS, SASEGT. CDR3 DNA sequence: TGTGCCAGCACCACGGTTTTTCGCGAGCAGTACTTC. Translated, it gives CASTTVFREQYF.

The rearrangement links TRBV6-5 to TRBJ1-1; 8 bases align to TRBD1. V lost 6 bases to trimming and J lost 1 base; unmatched junction nucleotides: 4. Per germline, CDR1 MNHEY and CDR2 SVGAGI. The CDR3 loop spans 14 amino acids. The CDR3 spells CASSRDRGNTEAFF. Here the CDR3 DNA reads TGTGCCAGCAGCCGCGACAGGGGGAACACTGAAGCTTTCTTT.

The V gene is TRBV6-5, the J gene TRBJ1-1; tentative D call: TRBD1 (5 bases). CDR1 MNHEY and CDR2 SVGAGI come from the germline V gene. Trimming took 5 bases from V and 4 from J, leaving 17 bases between them. The CDR3 runs to 15 residues. This chain's CDR3 is CASSADRARTTEAFF. CDR3 DNA sequence: TGTGCCAGCAGTGCCGACAGAGCACGCACCACTGAAGCTTTCTTT.

V and J are TRBV11-2 and TRBJ1-3, with a tentative D call TRBD1 (5 bases). Trimming removed 8 bases from V and 1 base from J, with 9 bases in between. The germline V gene has CDR1 SGHAT and CDR2 FQNNGV. The CDR3 has 13 amino acids. The CDR3, as DNA: TGTGCCAGCCAGGGACGTTCTGGAAACACCATATATTTT. Translating it yields CASQGRSGNTIYF.

This clone was picked up one time. V usage is TRBV23-1 and J usage is TRBJ2-7; D is unclear. TRBV23-1 is an ORF, with its function uncertain. The CDR3 length is 11 residues. The V end was cut by 6 bases, the J end by 7 bases, with 10 bases between. The CDR3 spells CASRTPREQYF. The CDR3 coding sequence is TGCGCCAGCAGGACTCCCAGAGAGCAGTACTTC.